Following are 23 T cell receptor beta chains from one sample sequenced in a study of monozygotic twins with inflammatory bowel disease. TCRdb reprocessed the 5' RACE reads, with one entry per CDR3 protein and no DNA. The sample's table shows around 140,000 distinct CDR3 sequences. The specimen was blood. The receptor set was obtained from a human donor with ulcerative colitis or Crohn's disease, or a healthy co-twin of an affected twin (not recorded which).

The CDR3: CASSPLRDTQYF. The chain employs TRBV18 and TRBJ2-3. This CDR3 contains 12 residues. Germline V gene sequence: CDR1 KGHSH, CDR2 LQKENI.

The chain uses TRBV5-1 and TRBJ1-2; checking the TCRdb D call of TRBD1 is not possible without DNA. Germline CDR1 is SGHRS and CDR2 is YFSETQ. CDR3 size: 15 residues. CDR3 in amino acids: CASSYATSGGHGYTF.

The gene calls are TRBV29-1 and TRBJ2-7. The CDR3 loop spans 12 amino acids. Germline CDR1 is SQVTM and CDR2 is ANQGSEA. The CDR3 is CSVSEQTYEQYF.

The J gene is TRBJ1-6, the V gene TRBV4-3. Per germline, CDR1 LGHNA and CDR2 YSLEER. The CDR3 loop spans 18 amino acids. This CDR3 is CASSQDGLESSYNSPLHF.

The V gene is TRBV6-2 or TRBV6-3, the J gene TRBJ2-7. The CDR3 is made up of 17 amino acids. The germline V gene encodes CDR1 MNHEY and CDR2 SVGEGT. The CDR3 reads CASSYSKSRQGSYEQYF.

V usage is TRBV20-1 and J usage is TRBJ2-1; the D call from TCRdb, TRBD1, cannot be confirmed without DNA. Germline CDR1 reads DFQATT; CDR2 reads SNEGSKA (reference sequence). This CDR3 has 16 residues. The CDR3 loop is CSASTRMSAEGGEQFF.

The V and J genes are TRBV5-1 and TRBJ2-3; TCRdb's D gene call, TRBD1, goes unchecked for lack of DNA. The CDR3 spans 14 residues. Germline CDR1 reads SGHRS; CDR2 reads YFSETQ. CDR3: CASRETGSGDTQYF.

This chain uses TRBV7-2 with TRBJ2-5; TCRdb picks TRBD1, but there is no DNA to check that call. Looked up from germline, CDR1 is SGHTA and CDR2 is FQGNSA. The CDR3 has 14 residues. CDR3 sequence reads: CASRTEMYQETQYF.

The V call is TRBV12-3 or TRBV12-4, the J call TRBJ2-7; TCRdb reports TRBD1, a call that lacks DNA to check it against. CDR3 length: 12 amino acids. The CDR3 here is CASSQGTYEQYF.

The chain's CDR3 is CASSLQGAGTSSGNTIYF. V is TRBV7-6 and J is TRBJ1-3; TCRdb's D call, TRBD1, is unchecked because there is no DNA. This CDR3 spans 18 amino acids. CDR1 and CDR2 from the germline V gene are SGHVS and FNYEAQ.

This rearrangement joins TRBV19 to TRBJ2-3. Germline V gene data show CDR1 as LNHDA and CDR2 as SQIVND (reference sequence). The CDR3 is 14 amino acids. The CDR3 sequence: CASSTSTSPDTQYF.

The rearrangement links TRBV5-6 to TRBJ1-1; as DNA is missing, the TRBD1 call by TCRdb cannot be tested. This CDR3 has 14 amino acids. The germline gives CDR1 SGHDT, CDR2 YYEEEE. The CDR3: CASKYYRGNTEAFF.

The chain couples TRBV24-1 to TRBJ2-1; TCRdb indicates TRBD1, and absent DNA this call remains unverified. CDR1 is KGHDR and CDR2 is SFDVKD in the germline V gene. This CDR3 is built from 16 residues. The CDR3 reads CATSEPTGRNYNEQFF.

This chain joins TRBV5-1 and TRBJ2-7; TCRdb returns TRBD1, unconfirmable since there is no DNA. This CDR3 contains 16 residues. Germline lookup yields CDR1 SGHRS and CDR2 YFSETQ. The CDR3 here is CASSPPFKGLLYEQYF.

The rearrangement joins TRBV7-2 to TRBJ2-4; the TCRdb D gene call, TRBD2, has no DNA to confirm it. CDR1 is SGHTA and CDR2 is FQGNSA in the germline V gene. The CDR3 consists of 16 residues. CDR3 amino acids: CASSPTSGGAKNMQYF.

The CDR3 loop is CASSPPGTGEEKLFF. V usage is TRBV18 and J usage is TRBJ1-4; the D call of TRBD1 rests on TCRdb alone, since no DNA is present to check it. The CDR3 loop spans 15 amino acids. CDR1 and CDR2 from the germline V gene are KGHSH and LQKENI.

This chain uses TRBV4-1 with TRBJ1-5. Germline V gene data show CDR1 as MGHRA and CDR2 as YSYEKL. The CDR3 runs to 15 residues. Here the CDR3 reads CASSQDLRGNQPQHF.

The rearrangement joins TRBV5-1 to TRBJ1-6; the TCRdb call, TRBD1, lacks DNA for checking. There are 16 residues in the CDR3. Germline V gives CDR1 SGHRS, CDR2 YFSETQ. CDR3 sequence reads: CASSLEQIPGNSPLHF.

CDR3 residues: CASSLLRPVAQETQYF. The chain uses TRBV11-2 and TRBJ2-5. Per the germline V gene, CDR1 is SGHAT and CDR2 is FQNNGV. The CDR3 loop spans 16 amino acids.

The chain employs TRBV5-1 and TRBJ1-1. There are 14 residues in the CDR3. CDR1 and CDR2 from the germline V gene are SGHRS and YFSETQ. CDR3 sequence: CASSLEGQNTEAFF.

The chain links TRBV18 to TRBJ2-2; the D gene TCRdb calls, TRBD2, cannot be checked with no DNA. The length of the CDR3 is 21 residues. Germline CDR1 reads KGHSH; CDR2 reads LQKENI. The CDR3 here is CASSPSRVPGPHPTNTGELFF.

The CDR3 loop reads CASSLTSASYEQYF. The gene calls are TRBV5-4 and TRBJ2-7; TCRdb selects TRBD2, and the lack of DNA leaves this call unchecked. CDR1 is SGHNT and CDR2 is YYREEE in the germline V gene (reference sequence). This CDR3 contains 14 residues.

This chain joins TRBV24-1 and TRBJ2-3; TCRdb reports TRBD2, a call that lacks DNA to check it against. The CDR3 is made up of 17 amino acids. Germline CDR1 reads KGHDR; CDR2 reads SFDVKD. CDR3 region: CATSGSSGGSSTDTQYF.